This T cell receptor (beta chain) is from a study of T cell responses to AZD1222 COVID-19 vaccine. Study conclusions and caveats: There were mostly white British donors and more females than males, and clonal diversity was possibly underestimated. Spike-specific TCR breadth and depth both grew after two AZD1222 doses. Targeting of unmutated variant regions was reportedly seen in nearly half of spike-specific TCRs. Only a handful of AZD1222 recipients, about six in all, had baseline seropositivity.

This CDR3 comprises 13 residues. The V gene end was trimmed by 4 bases and the J gene end by 6 bases; junction bases not matched to a gene: 4. Germline CDR1 and CDR2: SGDLS and YYNGEE. Using immunoSEQ multiplex PCR, the repertoire was profiled, and TCRdb retains in-frame clones only, with some absent. The sample has 90,000 to 120,000 clones; roughly 87% are singletons. This clone was seen only once. Its antigen remains unidentified. This TCR came from an adult in good health. The rearrangement uses TRBV9 and TRBJ2-1, with 7 nucleotides matching TRBD1. The sequences come from peripheral blood, collected on day 0 of AZD1222 vaccination. The chain's CDR3 is CASSMTGSNEQFF. In nucleotides, the CDR3 is TGTGCCAGCAGCATGACAGGGTCCAATGAGCAGTTCTTC.